The 26 T cell receptor beta chains reported below all come from one sample, sequenced in a study of human T cells and chemical hapten exposure. The time point: patch test 3, about 24 weeks after DPC sensitization. Regarding treatment: therapeutic diphenylcyclopropenone sensitization with weekly scalp DPC. One entry per CDR3 protein, called by TCRdb with MiXCR from the RACE reads. The top ten clones hold more than 2% of a sample with 60,000 to 65,000 distinct CDR3 sequences, 9.5% to 12% of them seen once. The sample was whole blood, taken in connection with sensitization to the hapten diphenylcyclopropenone (DPC). The receptors originated from a woman in her thirties with alopecia areata. Some clones in this sample may be carry-over from other donors' samples.

At least ten counts were recorded for this clonotype. V usage is TRBV6-5 and J usage is TRBJ1-2; D perhaps matches TRBD1 (6 bases). The germline CDR1 and CDR2 sequences are MNHEY and SVGAGI. Trimming took 4 bases from V and 8 from J, leaving 17 bases between them. The CDR3 sequence is 14 residues long. CDR3 in amino acids: CASSSTTGLGGYTF. Here the CDR3 DNA reads TGTGCCAGCAGTTCCACTACAGGGCTCGGGGGCTACACCTTC.

The chain uses TRBV2 and TRBJ2-2; 10 nucleotides line up with TRBD2. This CDR3 comprises 15 residues. CDR1 is SNHLY, CDR2 FYNNEI, per germline. V shed 6 bases and J 1 base; nucleotides not matched to a gene: 2. CDR3 region: CASRRLAGNTGELFF. As DNA, the CDR3 is TGTGCCAGCAGGAGACTAGCGGGGAACACCGGGGAGCTGTTTTTT.

This clonotype turned up a few times. The genes are TRBV6-6 and TRBJ2-4; 11 bases align to TRBD1. Germline assignment: CDR1 MNHNY and CDR2 SVGAGI (reference sequence). With 4 bases clipped from V and 8 bases from J, the junction kept 7 bases outside the gene matches. The CDR3 sequence is 15 residues long. CDR3 region: CASSSPGTGGDIQYF. The CDR3 DNA follows: TGTGCCAGCAGTTCCCCCGGGACAGGGGGAGACATTCAGTACTTC.

This clonotype was detected many times. The rearrangement joins TRBV4-2 to TRBJ2-2; the D is unclear. CDR3 length: 16 residues. Deletions cut 1 base from V and 0 bases from J, with 9 bases between. Germline CDR1 LGHNA, CDR2 YNFKEQ. CDR3 sequence reads: CASSQAPGTNTGELFF. CDR3 bases: TGTGCCAGCAGCCAAGCTCCCGGCACGAACACCGGGGAGCTGTTTTTT.

This clonotype was seen many times. V is TRBV6-2 or TRBV6-3 and J is TRBJ2-1; D remains unclear. Germline values: CDR1 MNHEY, CDR2 SVGEGT. The CDR3 has 12 residues. V was pared by 6 bases and J by 8 bases, with 11 bases between. In DNA, the CDR3 is TGTGCCAGCAGACGGCCCAGCGATGAGCAGTTCTTC. Translation gives CASRRPSDEQFF.

This clonotype was found a few times. V and J are TRBV4-3 and TRBJ2-7; no clear D gene. Trimming removed 0 bases at V and 8 bases at J, with 11 bases between. Germline CDR1 is LGHNA and CDR2 is YSLEER. CDR3 length equals 13 residues. CDR3 loop: CASSQDVTGQQYF. The CDR3 DNA reads TGCGCCAGCAGCCAAGACGTTACGGGCCAGCAGTACTTC.

This clonotype was counted only a few times. The rearrangement links TRBV7-2 to TRBJ2-6; D may correspond to TRBD1 or TRBD2 (5 bases each). Germline CDR1 and CDR2: SGHTA and FQGNSA. CDR3 length equals 17 residues. V lost 1 base, J lost 0 bases, and 10 bases lay in between. The CDR3 DNA sequence: TGTGCCAGCAGCTTAGATCCGGGGACCTCTGGGGCCAACGTCCTGACTTTC. Translated, it gives CASSLDPGTSGANVLTF.

The V gene is TRBV20-1, the J gene TRBJ2-2; no reliable D call. Trimming cost V 5 bases and J 1 base, with 2 bases left between them. The CDR3 contains 11 residues. Germline lookup yields CDR1 DFQATT and CDR2 SNEGSKA (reference sequence). CDR3 sequence (DNA): TGCAGTGCTGGGAACACCGGGGAGCTGTTTTTT. Translating it yields CSAGNTGELFF.

This clonotype was counted between two and nine times. This chain connects TRBV12-3 or TRBV12-4 to TRBJ2-1, with D perhaps matching TRBD1 (7 bases). Trimming cost V 7 bases and J 7 bases, with 20 bases left between them. This CDR3 is built from 15 residues. CDR3 residues: CASTRGVRLGNEQFF. CDR3 nucleotide sequence: TGTGCCAGCACCAGGGGGGTCCGACTAGGGAATGAGCAGTTCTTC.

This clonotype was recorded a few times. V is TRBV20-1 and J is TRBJ2-7; D perhaps matches TRBD1 (6 bases). The ends were cut back, 6 bases at V and 6 bases at J, with 18 bases in the middle. The CDR3 spans 13 residues. The germline V gene encodes CDR1 DFQATT and CDR2 SNEGSKA (reference sequence). This CDR3 is CSAAVQGKGEQYF. CDR3 DNA sequence: TGCAGTGCCGCTGTACAGGGAAAAGGCGAGCAGTACTTC.

CDR3 bases: TGTGCCAGCACCAAATACCCCAGGGACCCCACAGATACGCAGTATTTT. This encodes CASTKYPRDPTDTQYF. The chain links TRBV7-6 to TRBJ2-3; the D call may be TRBD1 or TRBD2 (5 bases each). V was cut by 7 bases and J by 2 bases, with 19 bases left in between. The CDR3 has 16 amino acids. Germline V gene lookup returns CDR1 SGHVS and CDR2 FNYEAQ.

The chain uses TRBV29-1 and TRBJ1-1; the D gene is possibly TRBD1 (5 bases). The length of the CDR3 is 11 residues. The ends were cut back, 4 bases at V and 8 bases at J, with 11 bases in the middle. The V gene's germline CDR1 is SQVTM and CDR2 ANQGSEA. The CDR3 spells CSVARQGEAFF. CDR3 sequence (DNA): TGCAGCGTTGCAAGGCAGGGAGAAGCTTTCTTT.

The CDR3 coding sequence is TGTGCCAGCAGCTTAGCGGGAGGAGGGTTCAATGAGCAGTTCTTC. As protein: CASSLAGGGFNEQFF. V is TRBV7-3 and J is TRBJ2-1; 8 bases match TRBD2. This CDR3 region has 15 residues. Germline-derived CDR1 and CDR2 are SGHTA and FQGTGA. V shed 2 bases and J 6 bases; nucleotides not matched to a gene: 6.

The chain links TRBV29-1 to TRBJ1-1, with TRBD1 matching over 7 bases. The CDR3 extends over 12 amino acids. Germline V gives CDR1 SQVTM, CDR2 ANQGSEA. Trimming took 5 bases from V and 10 from J; bases not matched to a gene: 10. The CDR3 loop reads CSVRDTGAGAFF. The CDR3 coding sequence is TGCAGCGTTAGAGATACAGGGGCCGGAGCTTTCTTT.

This chain links TRBV7-9 with TRBJ1-3, with D unclear. V dropped 4 bases and J dropped 0 bases, with 22 bases sitting between them. CDR1 is SEHNR, CDR2 FQNEAQ, per germline (reference sequence). The CDR3 length is 19 residues. DNA for the CDR3: TGTGCCAGCAGCTCACATACCACTAGACGGCTGTACTCTGGAAACACCATATATTTT. Protein sequence: CASSSHTTRRLYSGNTIYF.

This chain links TRBV2 with TRBJ2-5, with 8 bases identical to TRBD2. This CDR3 is 13 amino acids long. V dropped 4 bases and J dropped 5; count of bases not matched to a gene: 3. Germline loops: CDR1 SNHLY, CDR2 FYNNEI. CDR3: CASSGSGGETQYF. The CDR3 DNA follows: TGTGCCAGCAGTGGGTCGGGAGGGGAGACCCAGTACTTC.

This clonotype was seen ten or more times. The V gene is TRBV9, the J gene TRBJ1-1; D is uncertain. Trimming left V 0 bases short and J 6 bases short, with 3 bases between. The CDR3 length is 11 residues. CDR1 is SGDLS and CDR2 is YYNGEE in the germline V gene. The DNA of the CDR3 is TGTGCCAGCAGCGTAGAGGCTGAAGCTTTCTTT. This encodes CASSVEAEAFF.

The V and J genes are TRBV5-1 and TRBJ2-1; TRBD2 might be the D (6 bases). Per the germline V gene, CDR1 is SGHRS and CDR2 is YFSETQ. Trimming removed 7 bases at V and 5 bases at J, with 19 bases between. The CDR3 has 15 amino acids. In nucleotides, the CDR3 is TGCGCCAGCCGATCCCCCTCTAGCGCTCACAATGAGCAGTTCTTC. Translated: CASRSPSSAHNEQFF.

The chain couples TRBV7-6 to TRBJ1-1; possibly TRBD1 for D (6 bases). From germline, CDR1 is SGHVS and CDR2 FNYEAQ. The CDR3 runs 12 residues. The V and J ends lost 1 base and 10 bases respectively, with 10 bases between them. The CDR3 loop reads CASSLVSGAAFF. The CDR3 nucleotides are TGTGCCAGCAGCTTAGTCTCAGGGGCAGCTTTCTTT.

The rearrangement joins TRBV4-1 to TRBJ1-4; 7 nucleotides match TRBD1. This CDR3 is built from 18 residues. V lost 1 base, J lost 3 bases, and 11 bases stayed unmatched. CDR1 is MGHRA and CDR2 is YSYEKL in the germline V gene. The chain's CDR3 is CASSQVLGPGTANEKLFF. The CDR3 DNA follows: TGCGCCAGCAGCCAAGTCCTTGGTCCCGGGACAGCTAATGAAAAACTGTTTTTT.

This clonotype has at least ten counts. This chain links TRBV20-1 with TRBJ2-4, with a weak D call TRBD1 (5 bases). Germline-derived CDR1 and CDR2 are DFQATT and SNEGSKA (reference sequence). The V end lost 2 bases, the J end lost 4 bases, and 15 bases lay between the germline ends. The CDR3 has 15 residues. The CDR3 DNA reads as TGCAGTGCTAGAAACAACAGGAGCCCAAAAAACATTCAGTACTTC. This translates into CSARNNRSPKNIQYF.

This clonotype was seen more than once but under ten times. The chain combines TRBV20-1 with TRBJ1-2; 8 bases map to TRBD1. This CDR3 has 12 residues. Per germline, CDR1 DFQATT and CDR2 SNEGSKA (reference sequence). The CDR3 DNA reads as TGCAGCTTGATGGGACAGGACTATGGCTACACCTTC. Translated: CSLMGQDYGYTF.

DNA for the CDR3: TGTGCCAGCAGTTACTCCTTCACAGTAGGTCAGCCCCAGCATTTT. Its translation is CASSYSFTVGQPQHF. The gene calls are TRBV6-5 and TRBJ1-5; D ambiguous. The CDR3 is 15 amino acids. The V gene lost 0 bases and the J gene lost 6 bases, with 12 bases spanning the gap. Germline-derived CDR1 and CDR2 are MNHEY and SVGAGI.

The rearrangement uses TRBV7-3 and TRBJ2-2; D may be TRBD1 or TRBD2 (5 bases each). This CDR3 has 15 amino acids. Germline CDR1 SGHTA, CDR2 FQGTGA. Trimming took 1 base from V and 5 from J, leaving 11 bases between them. The DNA for the CDR3 is TGTGCCAGCAGCTTAAGGGGGTCAGGGACCGGGGAGCTGTTTTTT. Protein product: CASSLRGSGTGELFF.

The chain uses TRBV6-6 and TRBJ1-5, with TRBD1 as a possible D gene (6 bases). Per germline, CDR1 MNHNY and CDR2 SVGAGI (reference sequence). This CDR3 comprises 16 residues. Trimming pared 2 bases from V and 5 bases from J, leaving 16 bases between. CDR3 in amino acids: CASSYKVQGVDQPQHF. CDR3 nucleotides: TGTGCCAGCAGTTACAAAGTACAGGGTGTGGATCAGCCCCAGCATTTT.

The chain uses TRBV10-3 and TRBJ2-3; 11 nucleotides agree with TRBD2. The V gene's germline CDR1 is ENHRY and CDR2 SYGVKD. This CDR3 contains 14 residues. The trim removed 10 bases at V and 6 bases at J, leaving 9 bases unmatched. CDR3 in amino acids: CATATSGGFDTQYF. The CDR3 DNA reads TGTGCCACCGCAACTAGCGGGGGCTTTGATACGCAGTATTTT.